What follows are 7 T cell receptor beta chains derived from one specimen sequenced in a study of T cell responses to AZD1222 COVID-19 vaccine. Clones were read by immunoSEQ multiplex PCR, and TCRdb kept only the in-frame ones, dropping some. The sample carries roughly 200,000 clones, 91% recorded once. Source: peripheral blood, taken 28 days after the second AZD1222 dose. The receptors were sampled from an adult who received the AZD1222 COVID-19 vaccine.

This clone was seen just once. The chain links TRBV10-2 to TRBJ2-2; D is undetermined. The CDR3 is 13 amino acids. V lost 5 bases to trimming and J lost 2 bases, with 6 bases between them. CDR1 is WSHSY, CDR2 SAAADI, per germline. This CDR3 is CASSPLNTGELFF. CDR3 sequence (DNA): TGCGCCAGCAGTCCCCTTAACACCGGGGAGCTGTTTTTT.

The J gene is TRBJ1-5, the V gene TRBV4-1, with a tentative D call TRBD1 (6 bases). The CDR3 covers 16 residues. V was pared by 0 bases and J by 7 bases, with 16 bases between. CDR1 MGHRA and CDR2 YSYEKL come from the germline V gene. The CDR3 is CASSQEGRGKKQPQHF. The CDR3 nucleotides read TGCGCCAGCAGCCAAGAGGGTAGGGGGAAAAAACAGCCCCAGCATTTT.

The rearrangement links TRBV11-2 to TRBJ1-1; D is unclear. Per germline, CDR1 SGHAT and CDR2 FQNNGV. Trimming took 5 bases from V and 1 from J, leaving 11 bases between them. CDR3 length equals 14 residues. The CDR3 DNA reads TGTGCCAGCAGCCATCCGAGCTGGAACACTGAAGCTTTCTTT. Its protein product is CASSHPSWNTEAFF.

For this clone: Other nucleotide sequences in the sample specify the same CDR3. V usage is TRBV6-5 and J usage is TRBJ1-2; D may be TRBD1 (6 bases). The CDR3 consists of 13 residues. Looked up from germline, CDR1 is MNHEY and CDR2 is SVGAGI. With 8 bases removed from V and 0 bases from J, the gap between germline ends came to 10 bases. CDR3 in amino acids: CASSRGANYGYTF. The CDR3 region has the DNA TGTGCCAGCTCCAGGGGAGCTAACTATGGCTACACCTTC.

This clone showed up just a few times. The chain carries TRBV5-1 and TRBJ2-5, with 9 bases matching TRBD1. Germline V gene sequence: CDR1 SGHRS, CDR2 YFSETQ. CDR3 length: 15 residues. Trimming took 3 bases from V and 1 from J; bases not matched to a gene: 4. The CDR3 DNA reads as TGCGCCAGCAGCTGGGGGACAGGGCCCCAAGAGACCCAGTACTTC. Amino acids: CASSWGTGPQETQYF.

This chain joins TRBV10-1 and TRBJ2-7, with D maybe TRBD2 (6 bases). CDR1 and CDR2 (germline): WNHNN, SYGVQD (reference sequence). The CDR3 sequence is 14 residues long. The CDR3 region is CAPAGLVCSYEQYF. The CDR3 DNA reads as TGCGCACCCGCGGGGTTGGTATGTTCCTACGAGCAGTACTTC.

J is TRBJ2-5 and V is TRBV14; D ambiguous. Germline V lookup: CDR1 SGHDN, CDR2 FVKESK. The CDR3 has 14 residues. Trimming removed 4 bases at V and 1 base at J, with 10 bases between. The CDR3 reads CASSPLQVQETQYF. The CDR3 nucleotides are TGTGCCAGCAGCCCCCTCCAGGTCCAAGAGACCCAGTACTTC.